The 4 T cell receptor beta chains reported below all come from one sample, sequenced in a study of cytomegalovirus exposure and HLA in healthy donors. The PCR contained 60 Vbeta and 13 Jbeta primers. Here immunoSEQ multiplex PCR was the method, and the copy in TCRdb shows in-frame clones only, minus some. The sample lists approximately 54,000 clones; about four fifths were seen once. The specimen was PBMCs. These receptors were obtained from a woman under 30 in good health and CMV-seronegative.

This clone has more than one count but fewer than ten. The rearrangement joins TRBV19 to TRBJ1-1; 8 bases match TRBD1. The CDR3 consists of 20 residues. Trimming took 3 bases from V and 2 from J; bases not matched to a gene: 20. Germline-derived CDR1 and CDR2 are LNHDA and SQIVND (reference sequence). The CDR3 DNA sequence: TGTGCCAGTAGTATTGGGCGGTTCGTACGTGGGACAGGAAAAAACACTGAAGCTTTCTTT. This sequence encodes CASSIGRFVRGTGKNTEAFF.

CDR3 DNA: TGTGCCAGCACCCCGACGACAGGGATTAACTATGGCTACACCTTC. Translating it yields CASTPTTGINYGYTF. The chain is built from TRBV5-6 and TRBJ1-2, with TRBD1 matching over 7 bases. With 6 bases clipped from V and 1 base from J, the junction kept 9 bases outside the gene matches. The germline gives CDR1 SGHDT, CDR2 YYEEEE. This CDR3 is 15 amino acids long.

The chain links TRBV27 to TRBJ2-7, with 9 bases that match TRBD2. From germline, CDR1 is MNHEY and CDR2 SMNVEV (reference sequence). This CDR3 comprises 14 residues. With 4 bases clipped from V and 6 bases from J, the junction kept 7 bases outside the gene matches. The CDR3 loop is CASSSMAGGVEQYF. The DNA of the CDR3 is TGTGCCAGCAGTTCCATGGCGGGAGGGGTCGAGCAGTACTTC.

The chain uses TRBV14 and TRBJ2-7; 9 nucleotides match TRBD1. CDR1 is SGHDN, CDR2 FVKESK, per germline. The CDR3 runs 15 residues. The junction had 6 bases not matched to a gene; V was cut back by 0 bases and J by 6 bases. This CDR3 reads CASSQDRGQGREQYF. The CDR3, as DNA: TGTGCCAGCAGCCAAGATCGGGGACAGGGACGCGAGCAGTACTTC.